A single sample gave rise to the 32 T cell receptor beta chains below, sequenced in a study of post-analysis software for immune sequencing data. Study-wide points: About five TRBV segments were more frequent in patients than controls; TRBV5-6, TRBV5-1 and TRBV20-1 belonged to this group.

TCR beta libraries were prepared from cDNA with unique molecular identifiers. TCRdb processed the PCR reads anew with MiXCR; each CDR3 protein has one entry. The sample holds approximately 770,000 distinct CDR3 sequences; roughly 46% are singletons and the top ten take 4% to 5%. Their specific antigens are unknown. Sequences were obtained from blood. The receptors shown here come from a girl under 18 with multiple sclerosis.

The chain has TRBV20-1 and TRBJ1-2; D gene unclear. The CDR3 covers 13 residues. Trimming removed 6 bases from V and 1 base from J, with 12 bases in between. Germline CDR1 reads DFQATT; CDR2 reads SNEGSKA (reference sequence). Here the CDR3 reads CSAPKGFNYGYTF. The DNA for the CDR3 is TGCAGTGCACCAAAGGGTTTTAACTATGGCTACACCTTC.

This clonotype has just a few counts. The CDR3 spells CASSANPGTEETQYF. CDR3 coding DNA: TGTGCCAGCAGCGCCAACCCCGGGACAGAAGAGACCCAGTACTTC. The chain couples TRBV7-2 to TRBJ2-5; 7 nucleotides line up with TRBD1. The CDR3 has 15 residues. V gave up 5 bases and J gave up 3 bases; unmatched junction bases: 9. CDR1 is SGHTA and CDR2 is FQGNSA in the germline V gene.

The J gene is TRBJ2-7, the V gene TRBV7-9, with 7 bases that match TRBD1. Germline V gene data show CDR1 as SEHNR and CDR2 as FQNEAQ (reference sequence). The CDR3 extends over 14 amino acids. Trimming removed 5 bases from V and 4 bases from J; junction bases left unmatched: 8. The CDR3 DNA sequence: TGTGCCAGCAGCCCCGTGGGACAGATTTACGAGCAGTACTTC. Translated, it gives CASSPVGQIYEQYF.

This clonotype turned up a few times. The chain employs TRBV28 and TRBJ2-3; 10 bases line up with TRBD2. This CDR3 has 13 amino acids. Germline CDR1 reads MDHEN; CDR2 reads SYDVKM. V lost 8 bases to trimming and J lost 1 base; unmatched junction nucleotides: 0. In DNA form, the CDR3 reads TGTGCCAGCGGGACTAGCGGCACAGATACGCAGTATTTT. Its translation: CASGTSGTDTQYF.

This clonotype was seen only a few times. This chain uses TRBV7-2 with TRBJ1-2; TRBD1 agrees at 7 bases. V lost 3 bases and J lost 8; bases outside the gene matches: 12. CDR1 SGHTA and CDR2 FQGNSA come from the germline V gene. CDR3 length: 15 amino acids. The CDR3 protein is CASSFRDSGLGGYTF. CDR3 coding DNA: TGTGCCAGCAGCTTTCGGGACAGCGGACTCGGAGGCTACACCTTC.

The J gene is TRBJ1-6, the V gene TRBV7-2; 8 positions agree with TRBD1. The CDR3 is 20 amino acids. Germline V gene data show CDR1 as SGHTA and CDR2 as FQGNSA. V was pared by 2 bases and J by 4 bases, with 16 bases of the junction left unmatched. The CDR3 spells CASSLIALAGGASYNSPLHF. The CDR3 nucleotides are TGTGCCAGCAGCTTAATCGCGTTGGCAGGGGGCGCGAGTTATAATTCACCCCTCCACTTT. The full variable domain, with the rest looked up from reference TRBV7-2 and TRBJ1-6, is GAGVSQSPSNKVTEKGKDVELRCDPISGHTALYWYRQSLGQGLEFLIYFQGNSAPDKSGLPSDRFSAERTGGSVSTLTIQRTQQEDSAVYLCASSLIALAGGASYNSPLHFGNGTRLTVT.

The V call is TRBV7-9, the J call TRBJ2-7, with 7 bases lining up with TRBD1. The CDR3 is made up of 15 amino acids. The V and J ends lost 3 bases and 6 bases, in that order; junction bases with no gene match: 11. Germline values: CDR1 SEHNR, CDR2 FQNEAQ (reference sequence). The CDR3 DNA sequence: TGTGCCAGCAGCTTCCCGGGACAGACCCCTTTCGAGCAGTACTTC. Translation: CASSFPGQTPFEQYF.

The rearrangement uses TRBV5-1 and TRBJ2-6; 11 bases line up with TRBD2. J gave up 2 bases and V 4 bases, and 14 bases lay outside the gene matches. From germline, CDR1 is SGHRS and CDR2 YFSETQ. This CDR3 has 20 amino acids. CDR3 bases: TGCGCCAGCAGCCGATCGAAACGTATAGCGGGAGGGCCTGGGGCCAACGTCCTGACTTTC. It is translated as CASSRSKRIAGGPGANVLTF. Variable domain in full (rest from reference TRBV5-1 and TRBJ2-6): KAGVTQTPRYLIKTRGQQVTLSCSPISGHRSVSWYQQTPGQGLQFLFEYFSETQRNKGNFPGRFSGRQFSNSRSEMNVSTLELGDSALYLCASSRSKRIAGGPGANVLTFGAGSRLTVL.

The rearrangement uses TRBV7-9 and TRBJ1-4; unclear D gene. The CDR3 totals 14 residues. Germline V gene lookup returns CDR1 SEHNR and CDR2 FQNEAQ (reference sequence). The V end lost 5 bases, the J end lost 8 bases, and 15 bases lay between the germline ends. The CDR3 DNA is TGTGCCAGCAGCACGACGGGGTTGGGGGAAAAACTGTTTTTT. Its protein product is CASSTTGLGEKLFF. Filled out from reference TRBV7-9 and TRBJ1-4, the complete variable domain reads DTGVSQNPRHKITKRGQNVTFRCDPISEHNRLYWYRQTLGQGPEFLTYFQNEAQLEKSRLLSDRFSAERPKGSFSTLEIQRTEQGDSAMYLCASSTTGLGEKLFFGSGTQLSVL.

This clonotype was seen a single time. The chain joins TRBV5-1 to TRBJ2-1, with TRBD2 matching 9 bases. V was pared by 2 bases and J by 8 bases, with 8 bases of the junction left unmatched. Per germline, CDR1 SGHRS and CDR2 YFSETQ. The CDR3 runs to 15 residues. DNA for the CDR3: TGCGCCAGCAGCTTTAGCGGGAGAAGTCGGGATGAGCAGTTCTTC. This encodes CASSFSGRSRDEQFF.

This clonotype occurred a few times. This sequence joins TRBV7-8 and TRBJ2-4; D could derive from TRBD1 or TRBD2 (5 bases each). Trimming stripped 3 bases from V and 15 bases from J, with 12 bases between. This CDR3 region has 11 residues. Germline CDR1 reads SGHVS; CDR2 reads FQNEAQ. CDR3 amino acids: CASSFNGDLYF. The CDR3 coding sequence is TGTGCCAGCAGCTTCAACGGGGACCTGTACTTC.

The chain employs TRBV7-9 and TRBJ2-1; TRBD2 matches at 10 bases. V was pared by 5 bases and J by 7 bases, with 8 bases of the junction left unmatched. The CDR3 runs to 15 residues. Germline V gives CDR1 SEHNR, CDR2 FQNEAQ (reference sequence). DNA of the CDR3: TGTGCCAGCAGCGGCCAGCGGGAGGGCCTTAATGAGCAGTTCTTC. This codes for CASSGQREGLNEQFF.

CDR3 nucleotide sequence: TGCGCCAGCAGCCAAGATTCGGGTGTAATTCGGACCAGCCCTAGCACAGATACGCAGTATTTT. Residues: CASSQDSGVIRTSPSTDTQYF. This sequence joins TRBV4-1 and TRBJ2-3; unclear D gene. The CDR3 runs to 21 residues. The germline V gene encodes CDR1 MGHRA and CDR2 YSYEKL. Trimming pared 0 bases from V and 0 bases from J, leaving 25 bases between.

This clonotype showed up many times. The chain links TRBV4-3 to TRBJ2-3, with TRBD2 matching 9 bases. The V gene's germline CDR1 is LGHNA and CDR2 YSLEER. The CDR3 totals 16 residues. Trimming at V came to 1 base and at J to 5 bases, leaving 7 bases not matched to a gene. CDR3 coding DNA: TGCGCCAGCAGCCAAGTAATAGCGGGAGCGAGAGATACGCAGTATTTT. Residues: CASSQVIAGARDTQYF.

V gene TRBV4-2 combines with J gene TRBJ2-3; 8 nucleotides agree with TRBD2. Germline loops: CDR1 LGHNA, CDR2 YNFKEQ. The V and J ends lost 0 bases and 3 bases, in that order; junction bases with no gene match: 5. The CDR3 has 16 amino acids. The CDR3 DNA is TGTGCCAGCAGCCAAGATCGGGCTAGCGGGACAGATACGCAGTATTTT. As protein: CASSQDRASGTDTQYF.

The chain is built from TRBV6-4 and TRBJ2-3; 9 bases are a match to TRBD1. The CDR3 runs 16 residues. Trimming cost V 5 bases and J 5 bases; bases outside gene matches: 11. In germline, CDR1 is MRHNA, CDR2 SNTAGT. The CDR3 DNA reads TGTGCCAGCAGTCCGGACAGGGGATCGGGTGAAGATACGCAGTATTTT. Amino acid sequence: CASSPDRGSGEDTQYF.

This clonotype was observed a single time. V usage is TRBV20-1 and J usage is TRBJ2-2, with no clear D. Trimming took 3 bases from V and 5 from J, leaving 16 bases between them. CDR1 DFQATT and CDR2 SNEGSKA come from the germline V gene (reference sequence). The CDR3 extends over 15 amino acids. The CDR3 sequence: CSASLASRDTGELFF. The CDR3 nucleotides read TGCAGTGCTAGCCTCGCGAGTCGCGATACCGGGGAGCTGTTTTTT.

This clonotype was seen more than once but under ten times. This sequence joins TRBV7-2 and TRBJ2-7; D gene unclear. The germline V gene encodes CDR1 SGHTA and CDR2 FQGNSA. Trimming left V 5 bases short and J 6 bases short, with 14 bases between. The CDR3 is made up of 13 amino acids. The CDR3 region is CASSAGEVSEQYF. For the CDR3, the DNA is TGTGCCAGCAGCGCCGGTGAAGTCAGCGAGCAGTACTTC.

The CDR3 sequence: CASSQWTRSETQYF. The CDR3 DNA follows: TGTGCCAGCAGCCAATGGACACGCTCGGAGACCCAGTACTTC. V usage is TRBV3-1 and J usage is TRBJ2-5; tentatively, D is TRBD1 (5 bases). This CDR3 is 14 amino acids long. Germline CDR1 LGHDT, CDR2 YNNKEL (reference sequence). Between the trimmed V and J ends, which lost 2 bases and 5 bases, there was a span of 12 bases.

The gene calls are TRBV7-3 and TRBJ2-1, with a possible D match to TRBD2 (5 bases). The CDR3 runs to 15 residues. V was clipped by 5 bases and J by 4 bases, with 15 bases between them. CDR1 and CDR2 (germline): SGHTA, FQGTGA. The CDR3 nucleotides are TGTGCCAGCAGCCCGAGCGGACGCAAATACAATGAGCAGTTCTTC. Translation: CASSPSGRKYNEQFF.

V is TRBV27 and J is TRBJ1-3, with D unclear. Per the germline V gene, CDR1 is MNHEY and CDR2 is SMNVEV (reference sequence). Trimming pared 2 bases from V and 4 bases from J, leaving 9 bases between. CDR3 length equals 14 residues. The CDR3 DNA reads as TGTGCCAGCAGTTTAACGGGGTCCGGAAACACCATATATTTT. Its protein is CASSLTGSGNTIYF.

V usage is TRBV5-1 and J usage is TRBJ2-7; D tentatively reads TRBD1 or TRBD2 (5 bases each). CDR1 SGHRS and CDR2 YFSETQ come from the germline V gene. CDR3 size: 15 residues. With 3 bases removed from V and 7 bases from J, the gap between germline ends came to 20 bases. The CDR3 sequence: CASSYGLDSYNEQYF. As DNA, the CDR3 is TGCGCCAGCAGCTACGGACTCGACAGCTACAATGAGCAGTACTTC.

The CDR3 DNA is TGCAGTGCTAGTGACAGTACTAACTATGGCTACACCTTC. Translation: CSASDSTNYGYTF. This chain links TRBV20-1 with TRBJ1-2, with a tentative D call TRBD1 (5 bases). Trimming left V 3 bases short and J 0 bases short, with 8 bases between. CDR3 length: 13 amino acids. From germline, CDR1 is DFQATT and CDR2 SNEGSKA (reference sequence).

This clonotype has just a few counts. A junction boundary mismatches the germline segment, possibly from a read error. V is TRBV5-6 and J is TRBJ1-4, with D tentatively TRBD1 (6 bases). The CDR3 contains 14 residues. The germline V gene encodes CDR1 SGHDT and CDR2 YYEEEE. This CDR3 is CARSDGTSDEKLFF. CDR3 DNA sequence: TGTGCCCGCAGCGACGGGACATCGGATGAAAAACTGTTTTTT. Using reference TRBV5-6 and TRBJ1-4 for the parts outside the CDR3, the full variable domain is DAGVTQSPTHLIKTRGQQVTLRCSPKSGHDTVSWYQQALGQGPQFIFQYYEEEERQRGNFPDRFSGHQFPNYSSELNVNALLLGDSALYLCARSDGTSDEKLFFGSGTQLSVL.

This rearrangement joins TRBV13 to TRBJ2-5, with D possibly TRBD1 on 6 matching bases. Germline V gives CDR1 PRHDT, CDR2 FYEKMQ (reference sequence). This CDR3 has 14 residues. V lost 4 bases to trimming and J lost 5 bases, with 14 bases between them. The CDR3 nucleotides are TGTGCCAGCAGCTCCAGGGGCCGCTTCGAGACCCAGTACTTC. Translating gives CASSSRGRFETQYF.

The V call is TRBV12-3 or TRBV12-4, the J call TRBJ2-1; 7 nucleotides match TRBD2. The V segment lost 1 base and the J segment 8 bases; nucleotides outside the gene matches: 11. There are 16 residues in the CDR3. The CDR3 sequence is CASSLGLPTGRDEQFF. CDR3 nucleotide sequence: TGTGCCAGCAGTTTAGGTCTCCCAACTGGGAGGGATGAGCAGTTCTTC.

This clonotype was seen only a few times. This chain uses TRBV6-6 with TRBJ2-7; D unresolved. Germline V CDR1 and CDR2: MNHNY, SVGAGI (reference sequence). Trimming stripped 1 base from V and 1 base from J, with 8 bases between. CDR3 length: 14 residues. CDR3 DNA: TGTGCCAGCAGTTACTTGGCCATTTCCTACGAGCAGTACTTC. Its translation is CASSYLAISYEQYF.

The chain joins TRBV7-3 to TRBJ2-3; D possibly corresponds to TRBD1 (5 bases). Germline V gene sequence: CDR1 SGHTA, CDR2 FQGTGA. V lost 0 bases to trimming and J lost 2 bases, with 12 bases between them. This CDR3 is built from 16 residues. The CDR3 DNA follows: TGTGCCAGCAGCTTAACGGCAGGGTATCTCACAGATACGCAGTATTTT. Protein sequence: CASSLTAGYLTDTQYF.

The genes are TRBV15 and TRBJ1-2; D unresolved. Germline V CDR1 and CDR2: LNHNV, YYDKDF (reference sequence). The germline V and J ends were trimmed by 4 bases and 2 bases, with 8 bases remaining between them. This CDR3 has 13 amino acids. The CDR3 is CATSISDNYGYTF. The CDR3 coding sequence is TGTGCCACCAGCATTTCGGACAACTATGGCTACACCTTC.

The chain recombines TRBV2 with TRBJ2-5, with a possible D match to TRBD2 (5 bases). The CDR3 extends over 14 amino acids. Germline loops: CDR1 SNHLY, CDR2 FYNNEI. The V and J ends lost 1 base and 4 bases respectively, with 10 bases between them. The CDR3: CASSEVGGPETQYF. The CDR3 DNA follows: TGTGCCAGCAGTGAAGTTGGAGGCCCAGAGACCCAGTACTTC.

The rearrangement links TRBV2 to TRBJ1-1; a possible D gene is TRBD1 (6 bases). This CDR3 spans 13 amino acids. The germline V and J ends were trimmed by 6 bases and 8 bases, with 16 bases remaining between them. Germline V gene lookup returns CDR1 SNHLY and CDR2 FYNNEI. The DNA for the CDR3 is TGTGCCAGCAGCCGGGGGCAGACCAGGGAAGCTTTCTTT. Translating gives CASSRGQTREAFF.

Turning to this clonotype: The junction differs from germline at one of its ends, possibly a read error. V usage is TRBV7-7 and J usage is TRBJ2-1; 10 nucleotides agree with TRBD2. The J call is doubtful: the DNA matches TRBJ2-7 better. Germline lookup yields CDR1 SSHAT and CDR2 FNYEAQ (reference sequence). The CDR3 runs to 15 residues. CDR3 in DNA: TGTGCTAGCAGCTTAAGAGCGGGAGGGTACAATGAGCAGTACTTC. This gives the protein CASSLRAGGYNEQYF.